This T cell receptor (beta chain) originates from a study of Ad26.COV2.S vaccination and SARS-CoV-2 variants. Study-wide context: Participant was drawn from the COV1001 Ad26.COV2.S trial arm. Intramuscular Ad26.COV2.S at 5x10^10 or 1x10^11 viral particles.

TCRdb's copy holds only in-frame clones and misses some; the assay was immunoSEQ multiplex PCR. The sample has roughly 500,000 clones, around 88% seen once. Treatment meaning: some 20 received Ad26.COV2.S at low or high dose, single or two shots; about 5 received placebo; per-sample allocation not given. Sampling was done on day 63 after the first vaccine or placebo injection. Germline CDR1 and CDR2: KGHSH and LQKENI. The junction had 4 bases not matched to a gene; V was cut back by 8 bases and J by 0 bases. This CDR3 comprises 14 residues. The sequence was collected from a person aged 18-65 years who received the Ad26.COV2.S COVID-19 vaccine or a placebo. The rearrangement joins TRBV18 to TRBJ2-3; TRBD1 matches at 8 bases. The sequencing here drew on peripheral blood, taken in a trial of Ad26.COV2.S vaccine versus placebo. In DNA, the CDR3 is TGTGCCAGCACGGACAGGGTTAGCACAGATACGCAGTATTTT. Encoded protein: CASTDRVSTDTQYF.